This T cell receptor beta chain was identified during a study of vaccination and CD4 T cells after COVID-19. Study details: Each individual in the study obtained two doses of BNT162b2 or mRNA-1273 vaccine. Post-COVID specimens were obtained a median about 100 days after diagnosis (range 35 to 161). Study-level findings and limits: It was observed that, in convalescent patients, a median 86.3% of reactive clones arose only post-vaccination.

TCRdb called the PCR reads again in MiXCR, with one record for every CDR3 protein. The sample consists of about 21,000 distinct CDR3 sequences, about three fifths of them appearing once. The CDR3 extends over 15 amino acids. J gave up 2 bases and V 5 bases, and 4 bases lay outside the gene matches. From germline, CDR1 is SGHTA and CDR2 FQGTGA. A remark on this clonotype: Its specificity is unknown.

This chain connects TRBV7-3 to TRBJ2-1, with 9 bases aligning to TRBD2. This receptor was identified in a human donor who had recovered from COVID-19. The sample was CD4+ T cells from blood, taken before SARS-CoV-2 vaccination. CDR3: CASSPGTSPYNEQFF. The CDR3 nucleotides read TGTGCCAGCAGCCCGGGGACTAGCCCCTACAATGAGCAGTTCTTC.